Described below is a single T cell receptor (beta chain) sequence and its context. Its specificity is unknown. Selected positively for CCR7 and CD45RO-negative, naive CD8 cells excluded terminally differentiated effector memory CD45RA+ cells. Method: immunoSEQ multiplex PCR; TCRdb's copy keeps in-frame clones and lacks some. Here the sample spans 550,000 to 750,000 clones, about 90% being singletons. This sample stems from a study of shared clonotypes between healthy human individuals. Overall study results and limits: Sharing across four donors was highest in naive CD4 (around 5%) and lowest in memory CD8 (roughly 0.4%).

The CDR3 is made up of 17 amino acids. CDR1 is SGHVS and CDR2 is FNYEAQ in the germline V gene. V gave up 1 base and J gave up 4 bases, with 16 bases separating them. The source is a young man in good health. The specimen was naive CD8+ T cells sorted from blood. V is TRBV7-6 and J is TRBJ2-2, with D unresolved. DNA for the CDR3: TGTGCCAGCAGCTTAGAACATCATGAGATCGGCACCGGGGAGCTGTTTTTT. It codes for CASSLEHHEIGTGELFF.